The 6 T cell receptor beta chains below come from one sample, sequenced in a study of CD8+CD57+ T cells in acquired aplastic anemia. It was patients with CD8+CD57+ cell expansion by flow cytometry who were chosen for sequencing. The use of genomic DNA as template underpinned the TCR beta VDJ and CDR3 profiling. TCRdb processed the reads anew with MiXCR; each CDR3 protein has one entry. The repertoire has 150,000 to 200,000 distinct CDR3 sequences, roughly 48% of them found once; the top ten carry 25% to 35%. The sample consisted of sorted CD4+, CD8+, or CD8+CD57+ T cells (not recorded which) from PBMCs. All receptors come from a human donor with aplastic anemia.

The chain recombines TRBV5-4 with TRBJ2-2; D is possibly TRBD2 (6 bases). CDR3 length: 16 residues. The germline V and J ends were trimmed by 5 bases and 2 bases, with 16 bases remaining between them. The germline CDR1 and CDR2 sequences are SGHNT and YYREEE (reference sequence). CDR3 in amino acids: CASRAGTSLNTGELFF. CDR3 in DNA: TGTGCCAGCAGGGCCGGGACTTCTCTAAACACCGGGGAGCTGTTTTTT.

This chain joins TRBV6-1 and TRBJ2-4; the D gene is possibly TRBD1 (5 bases). This CDR3 region has 16 residues. The germline V and J ends were trimmed by 6 bases and 0 bases, with 15 bases remaining between them. The germline CDR1 and CDR2 sequences are MNHNS and SASEGT. CDR3 coding DNA: TGTGCCAGCAGAGCCACAGGAGTCTTAGCCAAAAACATTCAGTACTTC. Protein sequence: CASRATGVLAKNIQYF.

In this sample, this clonotype turned up many times. V usage is TRBV5-6 and J usage is TRBJ2-7, with 8 bases fitting TRBD1. The trim removed 1 base at V and 4 bases at J, leaving 1 base unmatched. CDR3 length: 13 amino acids. Looked up from germline, CDR1 is SGHDT and CDR2 is YYEEEE. The CDR3 spells CASSLYRGYEQYF. The CDR3 region has the DNA TGTGCCAGCAGCTTGTACAGGGGGTACGAGCAGTACTTC.

The V and J genes are TRBV19 and TRBJ1-6; D is ambiguous. CDR3 size: 12 residues. Germline V gene lookup returns CDR1 LNHDA and CDR2 SQIVND (reference sequence). This CDR3 is CAGMGRDSPLHF. As DNA, the CDR3 is TGTGCTGGTATGGGTAGGGATTCACCCCTCCACTTT. Combining the CDR3 with reference TRBV19 and TRBJ1-6 gives the whole variable domain DGGITQSPKYLFRKEGQNVTLSCEQNLNHDAMYWYRQDPGQGLRLIYYSQIVNDFQKGDIAEGYSVSREKKESFPLTVTSAQKNPTAFYLCAGMGRDSPLHFGNGTRLTVT.

The chain combines TRBV19 with TRBJ2-3; 8 positions match TRBD2. This CDR3 is 12 amino acids long. Per germline, CDR1 LNHDA and CDR2 SQIVND (reference sequence). The ends lost 7 bases at V and 6 bases at J; junction bases unmatched: 3. The CDR3, as DNA: TGTGCCAGTACGGGAGGGCCGGATACGCAGTATTTT. This encodes CASTGGPDTQYF.

Only a few counts were recorded for this clonotype. This clone may be a read error of a much larger clone one base away. This rearrangement joins TRBV5-4 to TRBJ2-7; D may match TRBD1 or TRBD2 (5 bases each). The germline CDR1 and CDR2 sequences are SGHNT and YYREEE (reference sequence). The CDR3 totals 14 residues. The CDR3 reads CASSYGTFAYKQYF. The CDR3 region has the DNA TGTGCCAGCAGCTACGGGACGTTCGCCTACAAGCAGTACTTC.